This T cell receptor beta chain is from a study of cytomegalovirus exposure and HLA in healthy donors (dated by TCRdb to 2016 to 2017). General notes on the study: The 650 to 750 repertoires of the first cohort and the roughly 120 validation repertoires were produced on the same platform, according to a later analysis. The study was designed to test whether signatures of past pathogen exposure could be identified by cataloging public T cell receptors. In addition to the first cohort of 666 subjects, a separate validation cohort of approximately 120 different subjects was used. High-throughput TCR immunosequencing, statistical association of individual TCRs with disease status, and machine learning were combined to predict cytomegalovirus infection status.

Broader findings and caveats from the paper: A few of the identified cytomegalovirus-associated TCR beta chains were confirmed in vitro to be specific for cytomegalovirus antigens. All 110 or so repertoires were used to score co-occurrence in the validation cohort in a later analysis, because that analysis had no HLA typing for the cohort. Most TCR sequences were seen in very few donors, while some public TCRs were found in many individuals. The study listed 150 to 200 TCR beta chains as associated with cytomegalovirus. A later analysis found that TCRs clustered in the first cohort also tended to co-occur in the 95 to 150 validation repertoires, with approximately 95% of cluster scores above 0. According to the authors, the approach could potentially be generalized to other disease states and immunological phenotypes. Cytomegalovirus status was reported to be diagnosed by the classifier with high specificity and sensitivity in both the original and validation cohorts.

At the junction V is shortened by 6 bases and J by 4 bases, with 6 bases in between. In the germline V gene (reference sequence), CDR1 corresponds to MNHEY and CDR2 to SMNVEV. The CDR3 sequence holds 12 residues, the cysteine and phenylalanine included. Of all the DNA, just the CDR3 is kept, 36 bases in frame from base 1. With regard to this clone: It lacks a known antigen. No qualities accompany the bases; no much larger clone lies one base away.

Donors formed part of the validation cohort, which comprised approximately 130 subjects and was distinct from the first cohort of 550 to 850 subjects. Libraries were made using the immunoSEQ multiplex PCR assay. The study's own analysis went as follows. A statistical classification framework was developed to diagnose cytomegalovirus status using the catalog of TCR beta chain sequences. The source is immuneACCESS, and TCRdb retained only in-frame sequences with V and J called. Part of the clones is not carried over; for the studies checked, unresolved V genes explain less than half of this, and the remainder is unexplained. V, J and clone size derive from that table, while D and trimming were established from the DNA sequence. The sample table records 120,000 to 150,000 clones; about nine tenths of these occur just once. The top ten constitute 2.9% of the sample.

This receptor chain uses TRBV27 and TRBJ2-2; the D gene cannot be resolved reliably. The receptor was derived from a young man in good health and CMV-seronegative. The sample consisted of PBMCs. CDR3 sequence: CASSLPTGELFF. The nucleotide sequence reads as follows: TGTGCCAGCAGCCTACCCACCGGGGAGCTGTTTTTT.